Following are 18 T cell receptor beta chains from one sample sequenced in a study of read filtering for tumor transcriptome and immune sequencing. The library was built from 400 ng RNA with molecular barcoded adaptors for alpha/delta and beta/gamma chains. Via MiXCR, TCRdb re-called the reads, giving one row per CDR3 protein. The table records more than 35,000 distinct CDR3 sequences, 12% to 15% of them present only once. Sequences were obtained from a population of CD138-negative cells sorted from bone marrow. These receptors were collected from a donor at least 40 years old with multiple myeloma.

This clonotype was counted many times. The chain couples TRBV4-3 to TRBJ2-7, with unresolved D. Germline CDR1 is LGHNA and CDR2 is YSLEER. V lost 0 bases to trimming and J lost 4 bases, with 10 bases between them. The CDR3 totals 14 residues. CDR3 DNA: TGCGCCAGCAGCCAAGATAGGTACGTTTACGAGCAGTACTTC. Translation: CASSQDRYVYEQYF.

To note about this clonotype: An end of the junction differs from the germline gene, which may be a read error. The chain couples TRBV11-2 to TRBJ1-5, with no clear D. Germline assignment: CDR1 SGHAT and CDR2 FQNNGV. The CDR3 loop spans 13 amino acids. CDR3 nucleotides: TGTGCCAGCAGCTTAGCGCCAGATCCGCCCCGGCATTTT. Translated: CASSLAPDPPRHF.

In the case of this clonotype: One base away lies a much larger clone, so this may be a sequencing read error. The rearrangement links TRBV19 to TRBJ2-7; 8 bases agree with TRBD1. CDR1 LNHDA and CDR2 SQIVND come from the germline V gene (reference sequence). The CDR3 covers 15 residues. The CDR3 coding sequence is TGTGCCAGTAGTACCTCGGGACAGGCCTCCTACGAGCAGTGCTTC. It specifies CASSTSGQASYEQCF.

This clonotype appeared many times. A single base separates this from a much larger clone, so it may be a read error. The V gene is TRBV29-1, the J gene TRBJ2-1; TRBD1 might be the D (6 bases). There are 15 residues in the CDR3. Germline V gene lookup returns CDR1 SQVTM and CDR2 ANQGSEA. The CDR3 reads CSVPEQGRGYNGQFF. The CDR3 nucleotides read TGCAGCGTTCCGGAACAGGGAAGAGGGTACAATGGGCAGTTCTTC.

The chain combines TRBV28 with TRBJ1-4, with 7 bases that match TRBD1. Germline lookup yields CDR1 MDHEN and CDR2 SYDVKM. The CDR3 is 15 residues long. The J segment lost 7 bases and the V segment lost 8 bases, leaving 13 bases of the junction unmatched. Here the CDR3 reads CASCDITGEREKLFF. In DNA, the CDR3 is TGTGCCAGCTGCGACATAACAGGGGAACGTGAAAAACTGTTTTTT.

This clonotype was seen only a few times. A read error is possible here, since a much larger clone lies one base away. The chain combines TRBV5-1 with TRBJ1-3, with D tentatively TRBD1 (5 bases). Trimming took off 0 bases at V and 2 bases at J, with 15 bases between the two ends. Germline assignment: CDR1 SGHRS and CDR2 YFSETQ. The length of the CDR3 is 17 residues. The CDR3 loop reads CASSLAGNLVPGNTIYF. CDR3 nucleotide sequence: TGCGCCAGCAGCTTGGCAGGGAATCTCGTCCCTGGAAACACCATATATTTT.

This clonotype was picked up many times. The chain links TRBV29-1 to TRBJ2-5, with a possible D match to TRBD2 (6 bases). CDR1 is SQVTM and CDR2 is ANQGSEA in the germline V gene. The CDR3 runs 14 residues. Trimming removed 8 bases from V and 5 bases from J, with 21 bases in between. DNA of the CDR3: TGCAGCATACACAACCGGCGGGGCGGGGAGACCCAGTACTTC. Amino acids: CSIHNRRGGETQYF.

This clonotype was counted ten times or more. The gene calls are TRBV13 and TRBJ1-2, with D unclear. The CDR3 contains 14 residues. The V and J ends lost 6 bases and 0 bases respectively, with 11 bases between them. The germline CDR1 and CDR2 sequences are PRHDT and FYEKMQ (reference sequence). The CDR3 loop is CASREVGSNYGYTF. The DNA for the CDR3 is TGTGCCAGCAGAGAGGTTGGTTCTAACTATGGCTACACCTTC. Full variable domain (missing parts from reference TRBV13 and TRBJ1-2): AAGVIQSPRHLIKEKRETATLKCYPIPRHDTVYWYQQGPGQDPQFLISFYEKMQSDKGSIPDRFSAQQFSDYHSELNMSSLELGDSALYFCASREVGSNYGYTFGSGTRLTVV.

In this sample, this clonotype turned up a few times. A much larger clone differs by one base, so this may be a read error. This rearrangement joins TRBV7-9 to TRBJ2-2; D is ambiguous. This CDR3 spans 11 amino acids. The germline CDR1 and CDR2 sequences are SEHNR and FQNEAQ (reference sequence). The CDR3 DNA reads TGTGCCTGCAGCCCCACCGGGGAGCTGTTTTTT. It translates to CACSPTGELFF.

As to this clonotype: At one end, the junction sequence differs from germline, possibly due to a read error. The V and J genes are TRBV7-9 and TRBJ1-6, with D perhaps matching TRBD1 (6 bases). This CDR3 region has 14 residues. Germline assignment: CDR1 SEHNR and CDR2 FQNEAQ (reference sequence). The CDR3 coding sequence is TGTGCCAGCAGCTCCGGACAGACGAATTCAACCCTCCACTTT. Amino acid sequence: CASSSGQTNSTLHF.

This clonotype was counted ten times or more. This chain joins TRBV7-6 and TRBJ1-5; D unresolved. Trimming took off 3 bases at V and 3 bases at J, with 6 bases between the two ends. The CDR3 totals 13 residues. The germline V gene has CDR1 SGHVS and CDR2 FNYEAQ. In DNA, the CDR3 is TGTGCCAGCAGCTTTGGGTACAATCAGCCCCAGCATTTT. Amino acid sequence: CASSFGYNQPQHF.

This clonotype has a count of ten or more. V gene TRBV7-9 combines with J gene TRBJ2-5; 7 nucleotides match TRBD2. The V segment lost 3 bases and the J segment 5 bases; nucleotides outside the gene matches: 6. CDR3 length: 14 amino acids. Germline CDR1 reads SEHNR; CDR2 reads FQNEAQ (reference sequence). CDR3 residues: CASSFQRGTETQYF. The CDR3 coding sequence is TGTGCCAGCAGCTTTCAGCGGGGTACGGAGACCCAGTACTTC.

This clonotype was seen only a few times. The chain has TRBV2 and TRBJ2-3; 11 nucleotides agree with TRBD1. Germline trimming cut 6 bases from V and 5 bases from J; bases unmatched to any gene: 13. Germline CDR1 SNHLY, CDR2 FYNNEI. The CDR3 totals 17 residues. CDR3 sequence reads: CASRYSWTGGRRDTQYF. The CDR3, as DNA: TGTGCCAGCAGATACAGCTGGACAGGGGGCCGTAGAGATACGCAGTATTTT.

This clonotype was seen at least ten times. The chain carries TRBV6-1 and TRBJ1-5; D not resolved. The CDR3 is 13 amino acids. Germline V gene lookup returns CDR1 MNHNS and CDR2 SASEGT. V lost 2 bases and J 2 bases, leaving 4 bases between the germline ends. In nucleotides, the CDR3 is TGTGCCAGCAGTGAACGTGGCAATCAGCCCCAGCATTTT. Translated, it gives CASSERGNQPQHF.

By sample fraction, this clonotype is medium-sized (0.01 to 0.1%). The chain links TRBV14 to TRBJ2-7; 7 nucleotides align to TRBD1. CDR1 is SGHDN, CDR2 FVKESK, per germline. The CDR3 loop spans 14 amino acids. The V gene end was trimmed by 1 base and the J gene end by 6 bases; junction bases not matched to a gene: 6. CDR3 DNA: TGTGCCAGCAGCCAAGGTGGGACAGCCTCCGAGCAGTACTTC. Residues: CASSQGGTASEQYF.

CDR3 protein: CSAGGGVSYNEQFF. The CDR3 nucleotides are TGCAGTGCTGGGGGAGGGGTCTCCTACAATGAGCAGTTCTTC. The J gene is TRBJ2-1, the V gene TRBV20-1, with 7 positions matching TRBD2. There are 14 residues in the CDR3. With V trimmed by 5 bases and J by 0 bases, 4 bases remained unmatched. In germline, CDR1 is DFQATT, CDR2 SNEGSKA (reference sequence).

This clonotype showed up just a few times. V and J are TRBV5-4 and TRBJ1-3; D is ambiguous. Trimming pared 0 bases from V and 1 base from J, leaving 2 bases between. The CDR3 loop spans 13 amino acids. Per the germline V gene, CDR1 is SGHNT and CDR2 is YYREEE (reference sequence). CDR3 in DNA: TGTGCCAGCAGCTTGGTTTCTGGAAACACCATATATTTT. Its protein is CASSLVSGNTIYF.

Ten or more counts support this clonotype. V is TRBV7-2 and J is TRBJ2-5; D is undetermined. The germline V gene has CDR1 SGHTA and CDR2 FQGNSA. The CDR3 sequence is 15 residues long. V lost 7 bases to trimming and J lost 2 bases, with 17 bases between them. CDR3 sequence (DNA): TGTGCCAGCACCGATTGGGCAGATGAACAAGAGACCCAGTACTTC. It yields the protein CASTDWADEQETQYF. The full variable domain, its missing parts supplied by reference TRBV7-2 and TRBJ2-5, is GAGVSQSPSNKVTEKGKDVELRCDPISGHTALYWYRQSLGQGLEFLIYFQGNSAPDKSGLPSDRFSAERTGGSVSTLTIQRTQQEDSAVYLCASTDWADEQETQYFGPGTRLLVL.